The following is a T cell receptor beta chain sequence with its context. The specificity of this receptor is unknown. It has no much larger one-base neighbor in the sample; base qualities were not kept. Including cysteine and phenylalanine, the CDR3 has 14 amino acids. The entry retains the CDR3 DNA only, 42 bases that are in frame from base 1. V is clipped by 5 bases and J by 0 bases, and the sequence between their germline boundaries is 8 bases long. From the germline V gene (reference sequence), CDR1 is PRHDT and CDR2 is FYEKMQ. This sample was included in a study of technical replicates of blood from four donors (dated by TCRdb to about 2017). The library was produced with the immunoSEQ multiplex PCR assay. TCRdb carries this immuneACCESS record with in-frame sequences only. Its versions omit some clonotypes, under half of them owing to an unresolved V gene in the studies checked, with the rest unexplained. In this sample the table shows 65,000 to 80,000 clones, roughly 98% of which occur a single time. Jointly, the top ten make up around 0.22% of the sample.

The clonotype was recovered from a human donor in good health. The chain is assembled from TRBV13 and TRBJ1-3; no D segment can be confidently identified. Input material: T cells isolated from PBMCs. The CDR3 region reads CASSLPSSGNTIYF. The DNA sequence reads TGTGCCAGCAGCCTACCCTCCTCTGGAAACACCATATATTTT. Where the CDR3 stops, the reference TRBV13 and TRBJ1-3 genes take over; the full variable domain is AAGVIQSPRHLIKEKRETATLKCYPIPRHDTVYWYQQGPGQDPQFLISFYEKMQSDKGSIPDRFSAQQFSDYHSELNMSSLELGDSALYFCASSLPSSGNTIYFGEGSWLTVV.